This passage covers 21 T cell receptor beta chains from one sample sequenced in a study of blood T cells in healthy people across ages. The use of a sample-barcoded 5' primer and a J-beta primer mix characterized a second PCR of roughly 6 to 11 cycles. TCRdb used MiXCR to reprocess the 5' RACE reads, holding one entry per CDR3 protein. The repertoire includes 1.8 million or so distinct CDR3 sequences, roughly two fifths of them detected once, and around 23% sits in the top ten. Sequencing was carried out using blood. These receptors all come from a human donor in good health.

The chain recombines TRBV7-3 with TRBJ2-1, with TRBD2 matching 8 bases. The ends lost 0 bases at V and 2 bases at J; junction bases unmatched: 6. This CDR3 has 17 amino acids. The germline V gene encodes CDR1 SGHTA and CDR2 FQGTGA. CDR3 nucleotide sequence: TGTGCCAGCAGCTTAACGTATTCAGCGGGGGCCTACAATGAGCAGTTCTTC. Residues: CASSLTYSAGAYNEQFF.

This chain uses TRBV29-1 with TRBJ1-1; D ambiguous. Per germline, CDR1 SQVTM and CDR2 ANQGSEA. V shed 6 bases and J shed 1 base, with 18 bases lying between them. This CDR3 contains 15 residues. The CDR3 loop reads CSVGYRGKENTEAFF. In DNA, the CDR3 is TGCAGCGTAGGATACAGAGGGAAGGAGAACACTGAAGCTTTCTTT.

The rearrangement links TRBV7-3 to TRBJ2-1; TRBD1 agrees at 8 bases. The CDR3 sequence is 13 residues long. V lost 2 bases and J lost 11; bases outside the gene matches: 5. CDR1 and CDR2 from the germline V gene are SGHTA and FQGTGA. CDR3 sequence (DNA): TGTGCCAGCAGCTTAGACAGGGGAAGGAAGCAGTTCTTC. Amino acid sequence: CASSLDRGRKQFF.

This clonotype showed up many times. The chain recombines TRBV7-2 with TRBJ2-7; D remains ambiguous. The CDR3 sequence is 11 residues long. Germline V gives CDR1 SGHTA, CDR2 FQGNSA. V was shortened by 6 bases and J by 3 bases, with 6 bases between the two germline ends. CDR3 amino acids: CASSRVYEQYF. In nucleotides, the CDR3 is TGTGCCAGCAGTCGGGTCTACGAGCAGTACTTC. The variable domain in full, with the rest retrieved from reference TRBV7-2 and TRBJ2-7, is GAGVSQSPSNKVTEKGKDVELRCDPISGHTALYWYRQSLGQGLEFLIYFQGNSAPDKSGLPSDRFSAERTGGSVSTLTIQRTQQEDSAVYLCASSRVYEQYFGPGTRLTVT.

This chain links TRBV11-3 with TRBJ1-1; 8 bases agree with TRBD1. The length of the CDR3 is 12 residues. Trimming at V came to 5 bases and at J to 11 bases, leaving 7 bases not matched to a gene. Germline V gene data show CDR1 as SGHNT and CDR2 as YENEEA. CDR3 loop: CASSARTGRAFF. The DNA of the CDR3 is TGTGCCAGCAGCGCTCGGACAGGGAGGGCTTTCTTT.

V usage is TRBV9 and J usage is TRBJ2-4; TRBD1 or TRBD2 may be the D gene (6 bases each). With the DNA end fitting TRBJ2-5 better, the J assignment may be wrong. This CDR3 has 14 amino acids. Germline V CDR1 and CDR2: SGDLS, YYNGEE. The CDR3 nucleotides are TGTGCCAGCAGCGTAGGGGGGGCTAGCGAGACCCAGTACTTC. It yields the protein CASSVGGASETQYF.

This clonotype appeared a few times. V is TRBV6-2 or TRBV6-3 and J is TRBJ2-5, with 8 bases lining up with TRBD2. This CDR3 has 16 amino acids. The ends lost 6 bases at V and 0 bases at J; junction bases unmatched: 9. Per the germline V gene, CDR1 is MNHEY and CDR2 is SVGEGT. CDR3 nucleotide sequence: TGTGCCAGCAGACGCCTACGGGGACTAGACCAAGAGACCCAGTACTTC. It codes for CASRRLRGLDQETQYF.

The rearrangement links TRBV9 to TRBJ2-5; no definite D call. Germline V gives CDR1 SGDLS, CDR2 YYNGEE. V was cut by 4 bases and J by 0 bases, with 10 bases left in between. This CDR3 region has 14 residues. The CDR3 DNA reads as TGTGCCAGCAGCAGAGAGACGTACCAAGAGACCCAGTACTTC. Protein: CASSRETYQETQYF.

The J gene is TRBJ1-1, the V gene TRBV30, with a possible D match to TRBD1 (6 bases). V was pared by 4 bases and J by 4 bases, with 10 bases between. The CDR3 totals 12 residues. From germline, CDR1 is GTSNPN and CDR2 SVGIG (reference sequence). The CDR3 reads CAWKAGVTEAFF. CDR3 coding DNA: TGTGCCTGGAAGGCAGGGGTCACTGAAGCTTTCTTT.

V and J are TRBV5-6 and TRBJ2-1; TRBD2 matches 14 bases. CDR3 length: 18 residues. Germline trimming cut 4 bases from V and 7 bases from J; bases unmatched to any gene: 13. CDR1 is SGHDT, CDR2 YYEEEE, per germline. The CDR3 is CASSPLTSGGAFGNEQFF. The CDR3 DNA reads as TGTGCCAGCAGCCCCCTGACTAGCGGGGGGGCATTTGGTAATGAGCAGTTCTTC. The whole variable domain, filled in from reference TRBV5-6 and TRBJ2-1, reads DAGVTQSPTHLIKTRGQQVTLRCSPKSGHDTVSWYQQALGQGPQFIFQYYEEEERQRGNFPDRFSGHQFPNYSSELNVNALLLGDSALYLCASSPLTSGGAFGNEQFFGPGTRLTVL.

In its sample, this clonotype was seen a few times. The gene calls are TRBV30 and TRBJ1-2, with no clear D. V dropped 2 bases and J dropped 7 bases, with 11 bases sitting between them. This CDR3 has 12 residues. Germline CDR1 GTSNPN, CDR2 SVGIG (reference sequence). CDR3 loop: CAWSWLTGGYTF. The DNA of the CDR3 is TGTGCCTGGAGTTGGCTGACGGGTGGCTACACCTTC. Drawing the rest from reference TRBV30 and TRBJ1-2, the complete variable domain is SQTIHQWPATLVQPVGSPLSLECTVEGTSNPNLYWYRQAAGRGLQLLFYSVGIGQISSEVPQNLSASRPQDRQFILSSKKLLLSDSGFYLCAWSWLTGGYTFGSGTRLTVV.

This clonotype was seen at least ten times. The CDR3 coding sequence is TGTGCCAGCAGTCTAATCGGGGTCCAAGAGACCCAGTACTTC. This codes for CASSLIGVQETQYF. J is TRBJ2-5 and V is TRBV28; D may be TRBD2 (5 bases). V lost 5 bases and J 1 base, leaving 11 bases between the germline ends. This CDR3 comprises 14 residues. Germline loops: CDR1 MDHEN, CDR2 SYDVKM.

This CDR3 is CASSGDRGWASYEQFF. DNA of the CDR3: TGTGCCAGCAGTGGTGACAGGGGTTGGGCGTCCTACGAGCAGTTCTTC. V gene TRBV6-1 combines with J gene TRBJ2-1, with 8 bases matching TRBD1. Germline CDR1 reads MNHNS; CDR2 reads SASEGT. The J segment lost 10 bases and the V segment lost 4 bases, leaving 15 bases of the junction unmatched. This CDR3 is 16 amino acids long.

To note about this clonotype: One base away lies a much larger clone, so this may be a sequencing read error. CDR3 protein: CASSPPGQEYNEQFF. As DNA, the CDR3 is TGTGCCAGCAGTCCCCCGGGACAGGAGTACAATGAGCAGTTCTTC. The gene calls are TRBV28 and TRBJ2-1; TRBD1 aligns across 8 bases. This CDR3 is built from 15 residues. Trimming removed 5 bases from V and 4 bases from J; junction bases left unmatched: 7. Germline V lookup: CDR1 MDHEN, CDR2 SYDVKM. Filled out from reference TRBV28 and TRBJ2-1, the complete variable domain reads DVKVTQSSRYLVKRTGEKVFLECVQDMDHENMFWYRQDPGLGLRLIYFSYDVKMKEKGDIPEGYSVSREKKERFSLILESASTNQTSMYLCASSPPGQEYNEQFFGPGTRLTVL.

The chain combines TRBV5-4 with TRBJ1-5, with D unclear. The CDR3 totals 14 residues. Looked up from germline, CDR1 is SGHNT and CDR2 is YYREEE (reference sequence). The V end was cut by 3 bases, the J end by 7 bases, with 14 bases between. CDR3 nucleotide sequence: TGTGCCAGCAGCTCGGGAGGCCCCGGGCAGCCCCAGCATTTT. This gives the protein CASSSGGPGQPQHF.

This chain links TRBV3-1 with TRBJ2-5; 8 bases line up with TRBD1. The CDR3 has 14 residues. In germline, CDR1 is LGHDT, CDR2 YNNKEL (reference sequence). The V gene end was trimmed by 7 bases and the J gene end by 1 base; junction bases not matched to a gene: 5. The CDR3 DNA is TGTGCCAGCACCCTGACAGGGGTCCAAGAGACCCAGTACTTC. Residues: CASTLTGVQETQYF.

This clonotype was detected only a few times. This CDR3 is CASSQVGGPGYGYTF. The CDR3 region has the DNA TGCGCCAGCAGCCAAGTAGGGGGTCCTGGCTATGGCTACACCTTC. This rearrangement joins TRBV4-3 to TRBJ1-2; D might be TRBD1 (6 bases). Per the germline V gene, CDR1 is LGHNA and CDR2 is YSLEER. The CDR3 sequence is 15 residues long. V lost 1 base and J 4 bases, leaving 13 bases between the germline ends.

V is TRBV18 and J is TRBJ1-2, with 7 bases fitting TRBD1. Germline V gene data show CDR1 as KGHSH and CDR2 as LQKENI. The CDR3 runs 18 residues. V lost 3 bases to trimming and J lost 1 base; unmatched junction nucleotides: 14. The CDR3, as DNA: TGTGCCAGCTCACCGTACGGAGGTACAGGGGCGCGTAACTATGGCTACACCTTC. Translation gives CASSPYGGTGARNYGYTF.

This chain links TRBV7-8 with TRBJ2-3; 10 positions agree with TRBD2. CDR3 length: 15 amino acids. V was clipped by 4 bases and J by 4 bases; unmatched bases: 5. CDR1 and CDR2 from the germline V gene are SGHVS and FQNEAQ. The CDR3 DNA reads TGTGCCAGCAGCTCCGGACTAGCGGAGGCAGATACGCAGTATTTT. This codes for CASSSGLAEADTQYF. Supplemented by reference TRBV7-8 and TRBJ2-3, the full variable domain reads GAGVSQSPRYKVAKRGQDVALRCDPISGHVSLFWYQQALGQGPEFLTYFQNEAQLDKSGLPSDRFFAERPEGSVSTLKIQRTQQEDSAVYLCASSSGLAEADTQYFGPGTRLTVL.

The CDR3 DNA follows: TGTGCCATTGGACAGGATCCATACGAGCAGTACTTC. It encodes CAIGQDPYEQYF. The chain carries TRBV10-3 and TRBJ2-7; 7 nucleotides agree with TRBD1. The junction had 6 bases not matched to a gene; V was cut back by 9 bases and J by 4 bases. The length of the CDR3 is 12 residues. CDR1 and CDR2 from the germline V gene are ENHRY and SYGVKD.

V and J are TRBV27 and TRBJ2-4, with D unresolved. The germline V and J ends were trimmed by 5 bases and 13 bases, with 18 bases remaining between them. The CDR3 consists of 13 residues. Germline V gene lookup returns CDR1 MNHEY and CDR2 SMNVEV (reference sequence). CDR3 residues: CASSTLRVGEQYF. CDR3 sequence (DNA): TGTGCCAGCAGTACCCTCCGCGTAGGAGAGCAGTACTTC.